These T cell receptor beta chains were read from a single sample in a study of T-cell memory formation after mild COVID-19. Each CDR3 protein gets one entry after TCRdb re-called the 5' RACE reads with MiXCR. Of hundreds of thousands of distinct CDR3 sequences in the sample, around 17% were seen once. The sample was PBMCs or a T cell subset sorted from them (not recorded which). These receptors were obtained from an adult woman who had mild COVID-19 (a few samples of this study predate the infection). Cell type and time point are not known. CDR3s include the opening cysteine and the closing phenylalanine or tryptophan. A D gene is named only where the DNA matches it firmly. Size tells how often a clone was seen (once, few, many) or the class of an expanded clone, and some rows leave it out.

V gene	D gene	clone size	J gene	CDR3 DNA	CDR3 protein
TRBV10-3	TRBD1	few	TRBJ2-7	TGTGCCATCAATACCGGACAGGGAGGCTACGAGCAGTACTTC	CAINTGQGGYEQYF
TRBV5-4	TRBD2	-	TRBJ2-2	TGTGCCAGCAGCGGGGTTAGGAGCGGGGGTTTAAACACCGGGGAGCTGTTTTTT	CASSGVRSGGLNTGELFF
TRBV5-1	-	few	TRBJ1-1	TGCGCCAGCAGCCCCTACCCCAGGGATTTGGGCACTGAAGCTTTCTTT	CASSPYPRDLGTEAFF
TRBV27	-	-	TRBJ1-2	TGTGCCACCCGCTCACTCACCCGGGGCAGGGATAACTATGGCTACACCTTC	CATRSLTRGRDNYGYTF
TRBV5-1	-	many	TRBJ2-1	TGCGCCAGCAGCTTGGATCGGGCGGACGGGAACAATGAGCAGTTCTTC	CASSLDRADGNNEQFF
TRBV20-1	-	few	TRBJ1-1	TGCAGTGCTAGAGGGGGGAGGGGGAACACTGAAGCTTTCTTT	CSARGGRGNTEAFF
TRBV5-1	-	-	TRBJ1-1	TGCGCCAGCAGCTTGCGAGGGGTGGGGACTGAAGCTTTCTTT	CASSLRGVGTEAFF
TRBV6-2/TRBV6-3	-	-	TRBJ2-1	TGTGCCAGCAGTCTTGACTACCTGCAGTTCTTC	CASSLDYLQFF
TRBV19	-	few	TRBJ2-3	TGTGCCAGCAACGACAGAGTGGGGCAGTATTTT	CASNDRVGQYF
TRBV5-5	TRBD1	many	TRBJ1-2	TGTGCCAGCAGTCCCCGACAGGGGTTTGGCTACACCTTC	CASSPRQGFGYTF
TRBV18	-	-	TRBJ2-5	TGTGCCAGCTCGTCCCTTGGGGGAGGACAAGAGACCCAGTACTTC	CASSSLGGGQETQYF
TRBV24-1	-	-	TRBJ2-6	TGTGCCACCAGTGATCGCGATTCCTCTGGGGCCAACGTCCTGACTTTC	CATSDRDSSGANVLTF
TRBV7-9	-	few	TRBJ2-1	TGTGCCAGCAGGCCGCGGGGAAGCTCCTACAATGAGCAGTTCTTC	CASRPRGSSYNEQFF
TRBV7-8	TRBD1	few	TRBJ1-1	TGTGCCAGCAGCCCCCGGCGGACAGGGGGCGACTCAGCTTTCTTT	CASSPRRTGGDSAFF
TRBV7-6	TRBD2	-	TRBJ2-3	TGTGCCAGCAGCTTAGGGGCTAGCGGGATAGGCACAGATACGCAGTATTTT	CASSLGASGIGTDTQYF
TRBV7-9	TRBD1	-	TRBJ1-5	TGTGCCAGCAGCTTAACGGGACAGGGGGATCAGCCCCAGCATTTT	CASSLTGQGDQPQHF
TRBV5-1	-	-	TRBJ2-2	TGCGCCAGCAGCTTGGTCCCTTTTAAGGTCCAGGGATCAACCGGGGAGCTGTTTTTT	CASSLVPFKVQGSTGELFF
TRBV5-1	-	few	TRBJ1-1	TGCGCCAGCAGGCTCTACACTGAAGCTTTCTTT	CASRLYTEAFF
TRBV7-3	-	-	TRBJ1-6	TGTGCCAGCAGCTTAGAAGCAGGGCCCAATTCACCCCTCCACTTT	CASSLEAGPNSPLHF
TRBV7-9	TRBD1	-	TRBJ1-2	TGTGCCAGCAGCCCCCCCCCGGGACAGGGCTATGGCTACACCTTC	CASSPPPGQGYGYTF
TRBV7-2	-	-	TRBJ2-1	TGTGCCAGCAGCACCATCGACAGAGGCCTGGCGGATGAGCAGTTCTTC	CASSTIDRGLADEQFF
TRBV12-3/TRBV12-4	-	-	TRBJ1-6	TGTGCCAGCAGTTTAAAGGGTATGGATTCACCCCTCCACTTT	CASSLKGMDSPLHF
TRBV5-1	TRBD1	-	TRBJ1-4	TGCGCCAGCAGCCCGATGGGGACAGGGAGTGAAAAACTGTTTTTT	CASSPMGTGSEKLFF
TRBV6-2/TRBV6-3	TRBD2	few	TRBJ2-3	TGTGCCAGCGTGGCTAGCGGGAGAAGAACAGATACGCAGTATTTT	CASVASGRRTDTQYF
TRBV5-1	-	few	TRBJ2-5	TGCGCCAGCAGCTTGGCCCCTTCCGAGGGCCAAGAGACCCAGTACTTC	CASSLAPSEGQETQYF
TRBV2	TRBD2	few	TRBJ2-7	TGTGCCAGCATCCATGATCCCGGGGGGTGGGAAACCTACGAGCAGTACTTC	CASIHDPGGWETYEQYF
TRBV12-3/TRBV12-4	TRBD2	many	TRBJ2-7	TGTGCCAGCAGTCCCCCTCGGGGGGGAGGGCTGTCCTACGAGCAGTACTTC	CASSPPRGGGLSYEQYF